The present TCR beta chain was sequenced within a study of blood T cell repertoires in COVID-19. Study as a whole: Acute and convalescent COVID-19 specimens originated in the United States, Italy and Spain. T cells, B-cell-depleted T cells, or PBMCs provided the cDNA or gDNA that served as material.

TCRdb keeps only in-frame clones here, not all; method: immunoSEQ multiplex PCR. The sample holds 95,000 to 120,000 clones, around 84% seen once. The TCR originated in a woman between 40 and 55 years old with acute or convalescent COVID-19. Sequencing input: peripheral blood.

Written as DNA, the CDR3 is TGTGCCAGCAGCTCTAGCGGCTACAATGAGCAGTTCTTC. It translates to CASSSSGYNEQFF. The rearrangement joins TRBV11-2 to TRBJ2-1, with 7 bases matching TRBD2. V lost 4 bases, J lost 3 bases, and 0 bases stayed unmatched. Per germline, CDR1 SGHAT and CDR2 FQNNGV. The CDR3 loop spans 13 amino acids.